One and the same sample provided the 17 T cell receptor beta chains below, sequenced in a study of CD8+ T cells in alopecia areata. Sample treatment: oral pan-JAK inhibitor, 5-10 mg twice daily. cDNA prepared by RNA extraction and subsequent reverse transcription served as the template for sequencing. This table comes from immunoSEQ multiplex PCR, and its TCRdb copy is limited to in-frame clones, with some not included. The sample holds about 210,000 clones; 50% to 60% are singletons and the top ten take around 1.5%. Sequenced here: CD4+ T cells sorted from blood, sampled at week 4, from a patient treated with tofacitinib. Source of these receptors: a human donor with alopecia areata.

The V call is TRBV6-5, the J call TRBJ2-7, with TRBD1 matching over 7 bases. V dropped 6 bases and J dropped 2; count of bases not matched to a gene: 7. The CDR3 totals 14 residues. Germline-derived CDR1 and CDR2 are MNHEY and SVGAGI. This CDR3 reads CASRLTGITYEQYF. CDR3 nucleotide sequence: TGTGCCAGCAGACTGACAGGGATTACCTACGAGCAGTACTTC.

This clone was counted many times. The rearrangement links TRBV5-1 to TRBJ2-2; no clear D. Germline CDR1 and CDR2: SGHRS and YFSETQ. V was trimmed by 0 bases and J by 4 bases, leaving 7 bases between them. This CDR3 contains 14 residues. The DNA for the CDR3 is TGCGCCAGCAGCTTGGTAGGGTTCACCGGGGAGCTGTTTTTT. The encoded protein is CASSLVGFTGELFF. Together with reference TRBV5-1 and TRBJ2-2, the CDR3 gives the full variable domain: KAGVTQTPRYLIKTRGQQVTLSCSPISGHRSVSWYQQTPGQGLQFLFEYFSETQRNKGNFPGRFSGRQFSNSRSEMNVSTLELGDSALYLCASSLVGFTGELFFGEGSRLTVL.

This clone came up a few times. This chain links TRBV27 with TRBJ1-2, with D unresolved. V was cut by 6 bases and J by 5 bases, with 13 bases left in between. This CDR3 has 13 residues. CDR1 is MNHEY, CDR2 SMNVEV, per germline (reference sequence). The CDR3 is CASSSRGEYGYTF. CDR3 DNA: TGTGCCAGCAGCTCGCGTGGGGAATATGGCTACACCTTC.

The chain recombines TRBV27 with TRBJ2-6; 7 bases map to TRBD2. The CDR3 length is 19 residues. The V gene end was trimmed by 5 bases and the J gene end by 4 bases; junction bases not matched to a gene: 17. CDR1 and CDR2 from the germline V gene are MNHEY and SMNVEV (reference sequence). In DNA, the CDR3 is TGTGCCAGCAGTCCAGACTCCGCGACTAGCCCGTACGGGGCCAACGTCCTGACTTTC. Translating it yields CASSPDSATSPYGANVLTF.

This clone has only a few counts. This chain uses TRBV5-5 with TRBJ1-5; D is undetermined. Trimming cost V 2 bases and J 6 bases, with 15 bases left between them. Germline CDR1 SGHKS, CDR2 YYEKEE (reference sequence). The CDR3 is 15 amino acids. CDR3 residues: CASSLGLTDPQPQHF. In DNA form, the CDR3 reads TGTGCCAGCAGCTTAGGACTCACAGACCCTCAGCCCCAGCATTTT.

This sequence joins TRBV28 and TRBJ1-1; 8 positions agree with TRBD1. This CDR3 comprises 14 residues. The germline CDR1 and CDR2 sequences are MDHEN and SYDVKM. V lost 3 bases to trimming and J lost 6 bases; unmatched junction nucleotides: 6. This CDR3 reads CASSFSGGFAEAFF. In nucleotides, the CDR3 is TGTGCCAGCAGTTTTTCAGGGGGCTTCGCTGAAGCTTTCTTT. Using reference TRBV28 and TRBJ1-1 for the parts outside the CDR3, the full variable domain is DVKVTQSSRYLVKRTGEKVFLECVQDMDHENMFWYRQDPGLGLRLIYFSYDVKMKEKGDIPEGYSVSREKKERFSLILESASTNQTSMYLCASSFSGGFAEAFFGQGTRLTVV.

The table lists this clone with a count of one. V and J are TRBV30 and TRBJ2-6; 9 nucleotides agree with TRBD1. Germline loops: CDR1 GTSNPN, CDR2 SVGIG (reference sequence). V lost 5 bases and J lost 0; bases outside the gene matches: 5. CDR3 size: 16 residues. This CDR3 is CAWRRDRDSGANVLTF. The DNA for the CDR3 is TGTGCCTGGCGACGGGACAGGGACTCTGGGGCCAACGTCCTGACTTTC.

The rearrangement uses TRBV29-1 and TRBJ2-5; D gene uncertain. There are 13 residues in the CDR3. The germline CDR1 and CDR2 sequences are SQVTM and ANQGSEA. V lost 5 bases to trimming and J lost 2 bases, with 12 bases between them. The CDR3 loop is CSVSHRQQETQYF. The CDR3, as DNA: TGCAGCGTTAGTCATAGGCAGCAAGAGACCCAGTACTTC.

V gene TRBV15 combines with J gene TRBJ1-6; no definite D call. The V end was cut by 0 bases, the J end by 8 bases, with 8 bases between. The germline V gene encodes CDR1 LNHNV and CDR2 YYDKDF (reference sequence). This CDR3 is built from 14 residues. Here the CDR3 reads CATSRDLGDSPLHF. CDR3 nucleotides: TGTGCCACCAGCAGAGATTTGGGAGATTCACCCCTCCACTTT. Drawing the rest from reference TRBV15 and TRBJ1-6, the complete variable domain is DAMVIQNPRYQVTQFGKPVTLSCSQTLNHNVMYWYQQKSSQAPKLLFHYYDKDFNNEADTPDNFQSRRPNTSFCFLDIRSPGLGDTAMYLCATSRDLGDSPLHFGNGTRLTVT.

This clone was detected a few times. The chain joins TRBV14 to TRBJ1-1, with TRBD1 matching 8 bases. CDR1 and CDR2 (germline): SGHDN, FVKESK. The CDR3 loop spans 14 amino acids. The junction had 6 bases not matched to a gene; V was cut back by 4 bases and J by 5 bases. The CDR3 loop reads CASSPRTGRTEAFF. As DNA, the CDR3 is TGTGCCAGCAGCCCCAGGACAGGGAGGACTGAAGCTTTCTTT.

This clone has a count of ten or more. The V call is TRBV21-1, the J call TRBJ2-1; TRBD2 was called by the table and not checked on the DNA. TRBV21-1 is shown as a pseudogene. The CDR3 consists of 11 residues. The CDR3 protein is CASTRYNEQFF. The DNA for the CDR3 is TGTGCCAGCACCCGGTACAATGAGCAGTTCTTC.

This chain links TRBV5-1 with TRBJ2-7; TRBD1 matches 9 bases. The CDR3 consists of 14 residues. The germline CDR1 and CDR2 sequences are SGHRS and YFSETQ. Trimming took 4 bases from V and 6 from J; bases not matched to a gene: 8. This chain's CDR3 is CASSLTGTGSEQYF. CDR3 bases: TGCGCCAGCAGCCTAACCGGGACAGGGAGCGAGCAGTACTTC.

The chain joins TRBV29-1 to TRBJ2-5; D possibly corresponds to TRBD1 (6 bases). The germline V gene encodes CDR1 SQVTM and CDR2 ANQGSEA. Trimming cost V 7 bases and J 5 bases, with 17 bases left between them. The CDR3 has 13 residues. CDR3: CSALRTERETQYF. In DNA, the CDR3 is TGCAGCGCCCTGAGGACAGAACGGGAGACCCAGTACTTC.

This rearrangement joins TRBV18 to TRBJ1-1; D unresolved. CDR3 length: 15 residues. Germline V gives CDR1 KGHSH, CDR2 LQKENI. Trimming left V 2 bases short and J 0 bases short, with 10 bases between. The CDR3 nucleotides read TGTGCCAGCTCACCAATAATTCAGATGAACACTGAAGCTTTCTTT. Amino acids: CASSPIIQMNTEAFF.

V is TRBV25-1 and J is TRBJ2-6; 7 bases map to TRBD1. The CDR3 is made up of 16 amino acids. V shed 4 bases, J shed 0 bases, and the junction held 3 bases outside the gene matches. Germline CDR1 is MGHDK and CDR2 is SYGVNS. This CDR3 is CASSGTGGSGANVLTF. CDR3 in DNA: TGTGCCAGCAGTGGGACAGGCGGCTCTGGGGCCAACGTCCTGACTTTC. Complete variable domain (other parts from reference TRBV25-1 and TRBJ2-6): EADIYQTPRYLVIGTGKKITLECSQTMGHDKMYWYQQDPGMELHLIHYSYGVNSTEKGDLSSESTVSRIRTEHFPLTLESARPSHTSQYLCASSGTGGSGANVLTFGAGSRLTVL.

CDR3 DNA sequence: TGTGCCAGCAGTGAGGGCGGGGGCTCCACAGATACGCAGTATTTT. Its protein product is CASSEGGGSTDTQYF. This chain links TRBV25-1 with TRBJ2-3; the D gene is possibly TRBD2 (7 bases). The CDR3 totals 15 residues. The germline V gene encodes CDR1 MGHDK and CDR2 SYGVNS. Trimming left V 3 bases short and J 2 bases short, with 12 bases between.

V usage is TRBV25-1 and J usage is TRBJ2-7; perhaps TRBD1 as D (7 bases). Trimming removed 6 bases from V and 6 bases from J, with 24 bases in between. The germline V gene has CDR1 MGHDK and CDR2 SYGVNS. The CDR3 sequence is 16 residues long. CDR3 sequence: CASRESVTGRKGEQYF. The DNA for the CDR3 is TGTGCCAGCAGAGAGAGCGTGACAGGGAGGAAAGGCGAGCAGTACTTC.